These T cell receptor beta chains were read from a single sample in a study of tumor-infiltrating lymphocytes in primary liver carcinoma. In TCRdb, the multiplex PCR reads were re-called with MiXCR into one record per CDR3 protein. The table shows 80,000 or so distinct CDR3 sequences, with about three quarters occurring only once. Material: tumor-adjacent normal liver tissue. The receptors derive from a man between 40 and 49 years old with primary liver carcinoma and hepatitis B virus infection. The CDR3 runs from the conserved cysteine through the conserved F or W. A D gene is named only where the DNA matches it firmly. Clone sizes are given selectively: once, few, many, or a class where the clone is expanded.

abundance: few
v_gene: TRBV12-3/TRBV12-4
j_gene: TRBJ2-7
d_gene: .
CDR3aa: CASSFSRGEQYF
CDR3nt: TGTGCCAGCAGTTTCTCCAGGGGAGAGCAGTACTTC

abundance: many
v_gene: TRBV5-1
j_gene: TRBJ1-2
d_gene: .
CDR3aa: CASSLAGQAANYGYTF
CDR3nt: TGCGCCAGCAGCTTGGCCGGACAAGCGGCTAACTATGGCTACACCTTC

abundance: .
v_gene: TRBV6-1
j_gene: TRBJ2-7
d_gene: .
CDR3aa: CTSQKEFSYEQYF
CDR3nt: TGTACCAGCCAGAAGGAGTTCTCCTACGAACAGTACTTC

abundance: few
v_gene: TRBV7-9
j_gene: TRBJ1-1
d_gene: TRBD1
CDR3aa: CASSLMEGAAFF
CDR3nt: TGTGCCAGCAGTTTAATGGAGGGGGCCGCCTTTTTT

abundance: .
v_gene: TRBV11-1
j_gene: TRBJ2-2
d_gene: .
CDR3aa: CASSLVSFMELFF
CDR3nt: TGTGCCAGCAGCTTAGTAAGTTTCATGGAGCTGTTTTTT

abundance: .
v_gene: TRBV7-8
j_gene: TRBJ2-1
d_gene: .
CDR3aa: CTSSPLGGSAVSYDEQFF
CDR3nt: TGTACCAGCAGCCCACTTGGAGGCTCAGCGGTCTCCTACGATGAGCAGTTCTTC

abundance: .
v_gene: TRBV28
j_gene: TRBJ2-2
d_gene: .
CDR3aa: CASSMVEVARELFF
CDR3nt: TGTGCCAGCAGTATGGTCGAAGTGGCGAGGGAGCTGTTTTTT

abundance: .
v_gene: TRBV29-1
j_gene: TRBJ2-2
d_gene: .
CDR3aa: CSVGSSAANTGELFF
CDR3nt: TGCAGCGTTGGGAGTAGTGCGGCGAACACCGGGGAGCTGTTTTTT

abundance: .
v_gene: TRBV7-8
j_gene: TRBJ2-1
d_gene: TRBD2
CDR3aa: CASSASGGSGSYNEQFF
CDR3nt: TGTGCCAGTTCTGCTAGCGGGGGGTCTGGCTCCTACAATGAGCAGTTCTTC

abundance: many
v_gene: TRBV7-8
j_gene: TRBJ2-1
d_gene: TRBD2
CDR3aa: CASSLGSGGRINEQFF
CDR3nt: TGTGCCAGCAGCTTAGGTTCTGGCGGGAGGATCAATGAGCAGTTCTTC

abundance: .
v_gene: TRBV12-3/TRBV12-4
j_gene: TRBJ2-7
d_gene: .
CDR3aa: CASSLSSGGQYF
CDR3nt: TGTGCCAGCAGTTTGTCGTCGGGCGGGCAGTACTTC

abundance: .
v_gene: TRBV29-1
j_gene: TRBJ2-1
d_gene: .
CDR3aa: CSVESQNNEQFF
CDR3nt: TGCAGTGTTGAGAGCCAGAACAATGAGCAATTCTTC

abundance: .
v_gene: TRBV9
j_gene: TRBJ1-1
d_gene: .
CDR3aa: CASSAEVETEAFF
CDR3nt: TGTGCCAGCAGCGCGGAGGTGGAAACTGAAGCTTTCTTT

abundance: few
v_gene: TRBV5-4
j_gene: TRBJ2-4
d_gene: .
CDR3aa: CASSSGAVLAKNIQYF
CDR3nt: TGTGCCAGCAGCTCGGGGGCTGTGCTAGCCAAAAACATTCAGTACTTC

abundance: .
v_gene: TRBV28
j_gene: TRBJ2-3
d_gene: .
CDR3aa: CASTKGRPSRDTDTQYF
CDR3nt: TGTGCCAGCACGAAAGGGAGGCCTAGCAGAGACACAGATACGCAGTATTTT

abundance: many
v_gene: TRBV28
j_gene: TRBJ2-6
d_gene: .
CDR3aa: CASSPWDSGANVLTF
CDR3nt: TGTGCCAGCAGTCCATGGGACTCTGGGGCCAACGTCCTGACTTTC

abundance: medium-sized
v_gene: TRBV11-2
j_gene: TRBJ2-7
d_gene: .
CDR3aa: CASSLVGSGIYEQYF
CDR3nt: TGTGCCAGCAGCTTGGTCGGGTCGGGGATTTACGAGCAGTACTTC

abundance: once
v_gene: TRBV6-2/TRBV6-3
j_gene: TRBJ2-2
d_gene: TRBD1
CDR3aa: CASSDQGTGVLFF
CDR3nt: TGTGCCAGCAGTGATCAGGGAACAGGGGTGCTGTTTTTT

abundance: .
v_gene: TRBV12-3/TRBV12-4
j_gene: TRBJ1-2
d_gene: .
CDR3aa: CASSFAGRYGYTF
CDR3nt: TGTGCCAGCAGCTTCGCTGGCCGCTATGGCTACACCTTC

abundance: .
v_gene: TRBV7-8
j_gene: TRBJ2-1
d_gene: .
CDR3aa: CSSSPLGGSAVSYNEHFF
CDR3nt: TGTAGCAGCAGCCCGCTTGGAGGCTCAGCGGTCTCCTACAATGAGCACTTCTTC

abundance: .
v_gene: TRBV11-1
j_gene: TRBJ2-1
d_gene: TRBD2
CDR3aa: CANSFTFYASGRAGDEQSF
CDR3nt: TGTGCCAACAGCTTTACCTTTTATGCTAGTGGGAGGGCCGGGGATGAGCAGTCCTTC

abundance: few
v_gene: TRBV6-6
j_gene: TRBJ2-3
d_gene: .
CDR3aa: CANSLQWGGTYTQYF
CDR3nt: TGTGCCAACAGTTTACAGTGGGGAGGGACATATACGCAGTATTTT

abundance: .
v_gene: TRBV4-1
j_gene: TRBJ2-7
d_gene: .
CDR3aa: CTSSRGGLQWLSYEQYF
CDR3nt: TGCACCAGTAGCCGAGGGGGACTACAGTGGCTCTCCTACGAGCAGTACTTT

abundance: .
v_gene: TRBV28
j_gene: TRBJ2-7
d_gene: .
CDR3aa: CASSFLAGGYEQCF
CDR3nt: TGTGCCAGCAGTTTTCTCGCTGGGGGGTACGAGCAGTGCTTC

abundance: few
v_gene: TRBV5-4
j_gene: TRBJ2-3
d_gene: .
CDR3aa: CASSTSGGSTDTQYF
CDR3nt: TGTGCCAGCAGCACGAGCGGAGGGAGCACAGATACGCAATATTTT

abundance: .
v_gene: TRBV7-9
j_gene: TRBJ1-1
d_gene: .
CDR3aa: CASSFQGWTKPFF
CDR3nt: TGTGCCAGCAGCTTTCAGGGTTGGACTAAACCTTTCTTT

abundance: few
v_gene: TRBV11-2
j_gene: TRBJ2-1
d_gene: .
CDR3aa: CASSLDRRFNGTLYNGQFF
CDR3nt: TGTGCCAGCAGCTTAGATAGGCGATTCAACGGGACCCTTTACAATGGGCAGTTCTTC

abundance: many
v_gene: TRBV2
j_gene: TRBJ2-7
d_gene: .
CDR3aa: CASISSVYEQYF
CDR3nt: TGTGCCAGCATAAGCAGCGTATACGAGCAGTACTTC

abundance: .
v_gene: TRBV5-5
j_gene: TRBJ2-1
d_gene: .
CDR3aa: CASSSAASSNNEQFF
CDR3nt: TGTGCCAGCAGCTCGGCGGCTTCTTCCAACAATGAGCAGTTCTTC

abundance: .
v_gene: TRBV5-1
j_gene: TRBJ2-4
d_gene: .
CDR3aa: CASSLGANEQYF
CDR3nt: TGCGCCAGTAGCTTGGGTGCGAATGAGCAGTACTTC

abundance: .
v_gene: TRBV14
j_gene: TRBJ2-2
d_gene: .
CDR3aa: CASSHSRTGLTRELSF
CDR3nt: TGTGCCAGCAGCCACAGTAGGACGGGACTCACCCGGGAGCTGTCTTTT

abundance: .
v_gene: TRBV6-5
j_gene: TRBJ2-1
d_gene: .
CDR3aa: CVNSPGPLTRNEQFF
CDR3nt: TGTGTCAACAGTCCGGGACCACTAACACGCAATGAGCAGTTCTTC

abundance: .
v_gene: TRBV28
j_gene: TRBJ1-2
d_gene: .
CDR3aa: CASSNRHFDGYTF
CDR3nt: TGTGCCAGCAGCAACAGACACTTTGATGGCTACACCTTC

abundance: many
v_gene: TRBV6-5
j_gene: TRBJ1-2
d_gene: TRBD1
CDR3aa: CASSSPGQGYGYTF
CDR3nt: TGTGCCAGCAGTTCTCCGGGACAGGGCTATGGCTACACCTTC

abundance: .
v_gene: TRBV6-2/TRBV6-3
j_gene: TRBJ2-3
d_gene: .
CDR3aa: CASSHSTGDPSTDTQYF
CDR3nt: TGTGCCAGCAGTCACTCGACTGGGGACCCCAGTACAGATACGCAGTATTTT

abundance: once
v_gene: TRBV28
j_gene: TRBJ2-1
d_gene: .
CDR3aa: CTSSLPGLQQFF
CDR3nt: TGTACCAGCAGCTTGCCAGGGCTGCAGCAGTTTTTC

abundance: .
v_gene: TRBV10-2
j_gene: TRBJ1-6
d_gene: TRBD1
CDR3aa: CAIGEGQGVYNSPLHF
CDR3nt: TGCGCCATCGGTGAGGGACAGGGTGTCTATAATTCACCCCTCCACTTT

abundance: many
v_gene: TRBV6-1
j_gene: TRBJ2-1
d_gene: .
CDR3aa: CASSVASEYNEQFF
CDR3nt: TGTGCCAGCTCCGTCGCTTCTGAGTACAATGAGCAGTTCTTC

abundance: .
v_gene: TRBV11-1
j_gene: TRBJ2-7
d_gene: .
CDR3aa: CASSLTFDSSYEHYF
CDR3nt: TGTGCCAGCAGCCTTACCTTCGACAGTTCTTACGAGCATTACTTC

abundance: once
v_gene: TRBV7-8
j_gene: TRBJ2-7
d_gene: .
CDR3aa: CASSLVLTAYEQYF
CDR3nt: TGTGCCAGCAGCTTAGTACTAACCGCCTACGAGCAGTACTTC

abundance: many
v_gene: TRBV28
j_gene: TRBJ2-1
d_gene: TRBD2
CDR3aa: CASITRLAGGGYNEQFF
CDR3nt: TGTGCCAGCATTACCCGACTAGCGGGAGGGGGATACAATGAGCAGTTCTTC

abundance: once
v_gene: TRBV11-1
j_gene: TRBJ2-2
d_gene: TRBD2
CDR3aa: CASSLGLSFDTGELFF
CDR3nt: TGTGCCAGCAGCTTGGGACTATCGTTCGACACCGGGGAGCTGTTTTTT

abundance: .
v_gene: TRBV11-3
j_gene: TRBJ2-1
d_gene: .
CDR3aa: CASSLGVSDSEQFF
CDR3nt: TGTGCCAGCAGCTTAGGCGTCTCGGACAGTGAGCAGTTCTTC

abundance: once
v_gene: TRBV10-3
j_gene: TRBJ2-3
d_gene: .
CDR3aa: CAISASSMTGGGTDTQYF
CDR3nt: TGTGCCATCAGTGCATCCTCAATGACTGGCGGGGGCACAGATACGCAGTATTTT

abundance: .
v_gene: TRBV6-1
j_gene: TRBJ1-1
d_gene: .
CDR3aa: CASSEPRVGQMAAFF
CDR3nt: TGTGCCAGCAGTGAGCCCCGGGTCGGTCAGATGGCAGCTTTCTTT

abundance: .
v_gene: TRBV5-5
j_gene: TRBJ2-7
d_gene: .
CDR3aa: CASSLILGGGPTYEQYF
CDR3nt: TGTGCCAGCAGCTTGATCCTAGGGGGTGGGCCCACCTACGAGCAGTACTTC

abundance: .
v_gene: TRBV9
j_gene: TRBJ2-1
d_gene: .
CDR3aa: CASSPGGGDEQFF
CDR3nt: TGTGCCAGCAGCCCAGGGGGAGGTGATGAGCAGTTCTTC

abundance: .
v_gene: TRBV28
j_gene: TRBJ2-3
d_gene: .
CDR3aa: CTSSPPGLSNQPQYF
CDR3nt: TGTACCAGCAGTCCCCCAGGACTTAGCAATCAGCCCCAGTATTTT

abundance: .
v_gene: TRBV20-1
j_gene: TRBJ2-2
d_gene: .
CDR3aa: CSARAQNTGELFF
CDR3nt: TGCAGTGCCAGGGCCCAGAACACCGGGGAGCTGTTTTTT

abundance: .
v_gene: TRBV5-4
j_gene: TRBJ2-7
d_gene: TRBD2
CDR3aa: CVSSDPGLAWGYEQYF
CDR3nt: TGTGTCAGCAGCGATCCGGGACTAGCGTGGGGCTATGAGCAGTACTTC

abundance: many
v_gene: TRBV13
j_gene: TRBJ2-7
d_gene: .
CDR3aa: CASSLAQGGEQYF
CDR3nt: TGTGCCAGCAGCTTAGCCCAGGGGGGCGAGCAGTACTTC

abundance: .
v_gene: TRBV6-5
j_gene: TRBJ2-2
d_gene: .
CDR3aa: CASTPQMVKTGELFF
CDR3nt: TGTGCCAGCACGCCCCAGATGGTGAAGACCGGGGAGCTGTTTTTT

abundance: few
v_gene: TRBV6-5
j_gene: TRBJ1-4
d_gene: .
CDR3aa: CASSRGWTNEKLFF
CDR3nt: TGTGCCAGCAGCCGTGGTTGGACTAATGAAAAACTGTTTTTT

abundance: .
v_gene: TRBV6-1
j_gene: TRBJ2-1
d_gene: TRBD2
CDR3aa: CVSIASSGSSNEQFF
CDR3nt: TGTGTCAGCATTGCCTCTAGCGGGAGTAGCAACGAGCAGTTCTTC